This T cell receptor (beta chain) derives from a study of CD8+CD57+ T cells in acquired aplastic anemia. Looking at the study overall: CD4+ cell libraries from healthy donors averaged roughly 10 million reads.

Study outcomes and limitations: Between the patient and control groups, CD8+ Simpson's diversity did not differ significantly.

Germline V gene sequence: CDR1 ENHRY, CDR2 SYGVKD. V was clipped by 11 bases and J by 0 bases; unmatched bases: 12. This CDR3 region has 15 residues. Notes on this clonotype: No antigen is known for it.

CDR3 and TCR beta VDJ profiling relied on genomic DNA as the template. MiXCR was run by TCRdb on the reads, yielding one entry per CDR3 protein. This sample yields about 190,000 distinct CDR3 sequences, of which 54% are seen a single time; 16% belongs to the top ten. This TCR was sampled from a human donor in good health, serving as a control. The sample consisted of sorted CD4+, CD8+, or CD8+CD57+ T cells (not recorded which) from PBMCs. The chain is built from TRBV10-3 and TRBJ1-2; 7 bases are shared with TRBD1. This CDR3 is CASSPGTASNYGYTF. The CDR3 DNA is TGTGCCTCCAGTCCCGGGACAGCCTCTAACTATGGCTACACCTTC.